The 8 T cell receptor beta chains reported below all come from one sample, sequenced in a study of T cell repertoires in cytomegalovirus infection. TCRdb re-called the reads with MiXCR, one entry per CDR3 protein. The table has some 560,000 distinct CDR3 sequences, 40% seen once; the top ten hold about half. No antigen is known for these receptors. Source: cultured PBMCs, taken from culture after CMV antigen stimulation. The receptors were sampled from a human donor in good health (CMV status not recorded). Some clones in this sample may be carry-over from other donors' samples.

The chain links TRBV7-2 to TRBJ1-2, with D possibly matching TRBD1 (6 bases). The V end was cut by 3 bases, the J end by 4 bases, with 12 bases between. CDR1 is SGHTA and CDR2 is FQGNSA in the germline V gene. The CDR3 is 14 residues long. The CDR3: CASSFRGEGYGYTF. For the CDR3, the DNA is TGTGCCAGCAGCTTTAGGGGGGAAGGCTATGGCTACACCTTC. The entire variable domain, with the rest obtained from reference TRBV7-2 and TRBJ1-2, is as follows: GAGVSQSPSNKVTEKGKDVELRCDPISGHTALYWYRQSLGQGLEFLIYFQGNSAPDKSGLPSDRFSAERTGGSVSTLTIQRTQQEDSAVYLCASSFRGEGYGYTFGSGTRLTVV.

The chain joins TRBV11-2 to TRBJ1-1, with D perhaps matching TRBD1 (6 bases). The CDR3 consists of 15 residues. The V gene lost 1 base and the J gene lost 3 bases, with 12 bases spanning the gap. Germline values: CDR1 SGHAT, CDR2 FQNNGV. The CDR3 reads CASSLAGVEDTEAFF. Here the CDR3 DNA reads TGTGCCAGCAGCTTAGCAGGGGTTGAAGACACTGAAGCTTTCTTT.

The chain employs TRBV6-6 and TRBJ1-4; the D is unclear. This CDR3 is 15 amino acids long. V was shortened by 4 bases and J by 4 bases, with 13 bases between the two germline ends. CDR1 is MNHNY and CDR2 is SVGAGI in the germline V gene (reference sequence). In DNA form, the CDR3 reads TGTGCCAGCAGTTCGATGACGGTGGATAATGAAAAACTGTTTTTT. Its protein is CASSSMTVDNEKLFF.

J is TRBJ1-2 and V is TRBV6-8; D call uncertain. The V end lost 10 bases, the J end lost 4 bases, and 16 bases lay between the germline ends. This CDR3 comprises 13 residues. Germline CDR1 and CDR2: MNHGY and SAAAGT. The CDR3 nucleotides read TGTGCCACCTCAATTACCCCCCTCTATGGCTACACCTTC. Its protein is CATSITPLYGYTF.

This chain joins TRBV27 and TRBJ1-6, with D possibly TRBD1 on 6 matching bases. V lost 5 bases and J 8 bases, leaving 13 bases between the germline ends. The CDR3 contains 14 residues. CDR1 MNHEY and CDR2 SMNVEV come from the germline V gene (reference sequence). CDR3 DNA: TGTGCCAGCAGTCCCGGGGGCCCGTATTCACCCCTCCACTTT. This gives the protein CASSPGGPYSPLHF.

The V call is TRBV27, the J call TRBJ1-3; D uncertain. The V gene lost 2 bases and the J gene lost 6 bases, with 11 bases spanning the gap. CDR1 MNHEY and CDR2 SMNVEV come from the germline V gene (reference sequence). This CDR3 contains 14 residues. CDR3 residues: CASSLSYGVNTIYF. The CDR3 DNA reads TGTGCCAGCAGTTTAAGTTACGGTGTAAACACCATATATTTT.

This clonotype has at least ten counts. The chain links TRBV20-1 to TRBJ2-5, with D perhaps TRBD1 (6 bases). V shed 0 bases and J shed 9 bases, with 14 bases lying between them. The CDR3 covers 13 residues. CDR1 is DFQATT and CDR2 is SNEGSKA in the germline V gene (reference sequence). This chain's CDR3 is CSARDRGGWAQYF. Written as DNA, the CDR3 is TGCAGTGCTAGAGATCGAGGGGGATGGGCCCAGTACTTC.

The CDR3 DNA sequence: TGTGCCAGCAGCCCCCGTGTTTGGCGTCGTGAGCAGTACTTC. It codes for CASSPRVWRREQYF. The chain uses TRBV7-2 and TRBJ2-7; D is undetermined. Trimming shortened V by 5 bases and J by 7 bases, and 18 bases separated the two germline ends. Germline-derived CDR1 and CDR2 are SGHTA and FQGNSA. CDR3 size: 14 residues. The full variable domain, completed using reference TRBV7-2 and TRBJ2-7, is GAGVSQSPSNKVTEKGKDVELRCDPISGHTALYWYRQSLGQGLEFLIYFQGNSAPDKSGLPSDRFSAERTGGSVSTLTIQRTQQEDSAVYLCASSPRVWRREQYFGPGTRLTVT.